Following are 27 T cell receptor beta chains from one sample sequenced in a study of PD-L1 blockade in urothelial cancer. Time point noted: peripheral blood 6 weeks after treatment start. Libraries were prepared by immunoSEQ multiplex PCR; TCRdb keeps only in-frame clonotypes and omits some of them. The sample shows roughly 28,000 clones, around 84% of them seen only once. The starting material was PBMCs, obtained around atezolizumab (anti-PD-L1) treatment. The receptors stem from a man in his 70s with urothelial cancer.

This chain uses TRBV7-8 with TRBJ2-3; D perhaps matches TRBD2 (5 bases). The CDR3 consists of 15 residues. The germline CDR1 and CDR2 sequences are SGHVS and FQNEAQ. V lost 6 bases, J lost 3 bases, and 16 bases lay in between. The CDR3 bases are TGTGCCAGCAGTTCAGCCCTGTCGGGAACAGATACGCAGTATTTT. The encoded protein is CASSSALSGTDTQYF.

The gene calls are TRBV27 and TRBJ1-1; a weak D match, TRBD1 (6 bases). The CDR3 consists of 16 residues. Germline CDR1 and CDR2: MNHEY and SMNVEV (reference sequence). Deletions cut 0 bases from V and 5 bases from J, with 16 bases between. DNA of the CDR3: TGTGCCAGCAGTTTATCCTGGGGGCGGGTAAAAACTGAAGCTTTCTTT. Protein: CASSLSWGRVKTEAFF.

This clone showed up just once. This chain links TRBV6-5 with TRBJ2-3, with 10 bases matching TRBD2. This CDR3 has 15 amino acids. The V gene's germline CDR1 is MNHEY and CDR2 SVGAGI. V was pared by 5 bases and J by 2 bases, with 4 bases of the junction left unmatched. In nucleotides, the CDR3 is TGTGCCAGCAGTCGTGGACTAGCGGCCACAGATACGCAGTATTTT. Its translation is CASSRGLAATDTQYF.

This chain connects TRBV7-2 to TRBJ1-2; the D gene is possibly TRBD1 (5 bases). CDR1 is SGHTA and CDR2 is FQGNSA in the germline V gene. Trimming shortened V by 1 base and J by 8 bases, and 14 bases separated the two germline ends. This CDR3 has 14 amino acids. In DNA form, the CDR3 reads TGTGCCAGCAGCTTAGATCCTCAGGGAAGGGGCTACACCTTC. It yields the protein CASSLDPQGRGYTF.

The rearrangement joins TRBV6-6 to TRBJ1-6; D is unresolved. This CDR3 is built from 12 residues. The ends were cut back, 3 bases at V and 7 bases at J, with 4 bases in the middle. Looked up from germline, CDR1 is MNHNY and CDR2 is SVGAGI (reference sequence). The DNA of the CDR3 is TGTGCCAGCAGTTATAGAAATTCACCCCTCCACTTT. Its protein is CASSYRNSPLHF.

The chain couples TRBV7-9 to TRBJ1-1, with D tentatively TRBD1 (5 bases). CDR1 is SEHNR, CDR2 FQNEAQ, per germline (reference sequence). There are 14 residues in the CDR3. With 7 bases removed from V and 1 base from J, the gap between germline ends came to 13 bases. Written as DNA, the CDR3 is TGTGCCAGCACCTCGGACACCCAGAACACTGAAGCTTTCTTT. Protein sequence: CASTSDTQNTEAFF.

The DNA of the CDR3 is TGTGCCAGCAGCTTACAGGGTCCCCCCTCTTGGGCTGAAGCTTTCTTT. This codes for CASSLQGPPSWAEAFF. J is TRBJ1-1 and V is TRBV5-4; maybe TRBD1 (6 bases). With 2 bases removed from V and 6 bases from J, the gap between germline ends came to 20 bases. There are 16 residues in the CDR3. Per the germline V gene, CDR1 is SGHNT and CDR2 is YYREEE (reference sequence). Filled out from reference TRBV5-4 and TRBJ1-1, the complete variable domain reads ETGVTQSPTHLIKTRGQQVTLRCSSQSGHNTVSWYQQALGQGPQFIFQYYREEENGRGNFPPRFSGLQFPNYSSELNVNALELDDSALYLCASSLQGPPSWAEAFFGQGTRLTVV.

This clone was seen just once. The chain carries TRBV5-6 and TRBJ1-6, with D maybe TRBD1 (6 bases). CDR3 size: 13 residues. V was trimmed by 5 bases and J by 6 bases, leaving 9 bases between them. Germline V gene lookup returns CDR1 SGHDT and CDR2 YYEEEE. CDR3: CASRRGINSPLHF. CDR3 nucleotides: TGTGCCAGCAGAAGGGGGATTAATTCACCCCTCCACTTT.

This clone was seen a handful of times. This rearrangement joins TRBV7-2 to TRBJ2-3; D may be TRBD2 (6 bases). The V end lost 4 bases, the J end lost 8 bases, and 19 bases lay between the germline ends. From germline, CDR1 is SGHTA and CDR2 FQGNSA. CDR3 size: 15 residues. CDR3 bases: TGTGCCAGCAGCTCCGAGGCAGGGTCCGGGGGTACGCAGTATTTT. Translation gives CASSSEAGSGGTQYF.

V and J are TRBV14 and TRBJ2-7; 7 bases agree with TRBD1. The CDR3 is 14 amino acids. From germline, CDR1 is SGHDN and CDR2 FVKESK. J was trimmed by 0 bases and V by 10 bases; bases with no gene match: 9. CDR3 bases: TGTGCCACCCCAGGGGGAGAGCCCTCCTACGAGCAGTACTTC. It encodes CATPGGEPSYEQYF.

V usage is TRBV18 and J usage is TRBJ1-1; D unresolved. Germline V gives CDR1 KGHSH, CDR2 LQKENI. The CDR3 runs 13 residues. V lost 4 bases and J lost 3, with 9 bases in between. This CDR3 is CASSRSRDTEAFF. In nucleotides, the CDR3 is TGTGCCAGCTCACGCAGCCGGGACACTGAAGCTTTCTTT. The variable domain in full, with the rest retrieved from reference TRBV18 and TRBJ1-1, is NAGVMQNPRHLVRRRGQEARLRCSPMKGHSHVYWYRQLPEEGLKFMVYLQKENIIDESGMPKERFSAEFPKEGPSILRIQQVVRGDSAAYFCASSRSRDTEAFFGQGTRLTVV.

The genes are TRBV7-2 and TRBJ1-4; D is perhaps TRBD1 (5 bases). From germline, CDR1 is SGHTA and CDR2 FQGNSA. V was pared by 6 bases and J by 4 bases, with 15 bases between. CDR3 size: 15 residues. CDR3 sequence: CASSRTGLGNEKLFF. For the CDR3, the DNA is TGTGCCAGCAGTAGAACAGGCTTGGGTAATGAAAAACTGTTTTTT.

The chain links TRBV5-3 to TRBJ2-2; weak D call: TRBD1 (6 bases). TRBV5-3 qualifies as an ORF whose function is uncertain. The V end was cut by 4 bases, the J end by 6 bases, with 19 bases between. The CDR3 runs to 16 residues. CDR3 nucleotide sequence: TGTGCCAGAAGCACCAACAGGGAAGGAATGGCCGGGGAGCTGTTTTTT. It specifies CARSTNREGMAGELFF.

V and J are TRBV7-8 and TRBJ1-3; D is uncertain. The V and J ends lost 10 bases and 1 base respectively, with 20 bases between them. CDR3 length: 16 residues. Germline V gives CDR1 SGHVS, CDR2 FQNEAQ. CDR3 region: CATLQYRDESGNTIYF. DNA for the CDR3: TGTGCCACTCTACAATACAGAGACGAATCTGGAAACACCATATATTTT.

The chain links TRBV27 to TRBJ1-1; possible D gene TRBD1, 5 bases. CDR1 is MNHEY and CDR2 is SMNVEV in the germline V gene (reference sequence). This CDR3 spans 16 amino acids. V gave up 6 bases and J gave up 1 base, with 18 bases separating them. CDR3 sequence reads: CASSPKGRRPNTEAFF. The CDR3 DNA reads TGTGCCAGCAGCCCAAAGGGGCGCCGGCCGAACACTGAAGCTTTCTTT.

The CDR3 coding sequence is TGCGCCAGCAGCTTCGGGACAGGGGATGGCGAAAAACTGTTTTTT. This translates into CASSFGTGDGEKLFF. The chain recombines TRBV5-1 with TRBJ1-4, with 10 nucleotides matching TRBD1. The trim removed 2 bases at V and 8 bases at J, leaving 6 bases unmatched. From germline, CDR1 is SGHRS and CDR2 YFSETQ. This CDR3 comprises 15 residues.

The chain is built from TRBV19 and TRBJ2-7, with 12 bases matching TRBD1. V was pared by 6 bases and J by 3 bases, with 6 bases of the junction left unmatched. The CDR3 is 15 residues long. Per germline, CDR1 LNHDA and CDR2 SQIVND (reference sequence). As DNA, the CDR3 is TGTGCCAGTAGAAAGGGACAGGGGGCCCTCTACGAGCAGTACTTC. As protein: CASRKGQGALYEQYF.

V is TRBV2 and J is TRBJ2-7, with D possibly being TRBD1 (5 bases). Germline CDR1 and CDR2: SNHLY and FYNNEI. Between the trimmed V and J ends, which lost 4 bases and 4 bases, there was a span of 8 bases. The CDR3 is made up of 12 amino acids. CDR3 sequence (DNA): TGTGCCAGCAGTGTGAAGGGGTACGAGCAGTACTTC. As protein: CASSVKGYEQYF.

V is TRBV27 and J is TRBJ1-2, with D hard to call. The CDR3 has 14 amino acids. Germline values: CDR1 MNHEY, CDR2 SMNVEV (reference sequence). V was pared by 3 bases and J by 4 bases, with 12 bases between. The CDR3 region is CASSLRQPPYGYTF. The CDR3 coding sequence is TGTGCCAGCAGTTTGAGGCAGCCCCCCTATGGCTACACCTTC.

This chain uses TRBV2 with TRBJ2-7; D is possibly TRBD2 (5 bases). Germline V gives CDR1 SNHLY, CDR2 FYNNEI. Trimming shortened V by 8 bases and J by 2 bases, and 16 bases separated the two germline ends. The CDR3 length is 14 residues. The CDR3 sequence is CASSLSGIPYEQYF. The DNA for the CDR3 is TGTGCCAGCTCTCTCTCGGGAATCCCCTACGAGCAGTACTTC.

The chain joins TRBV6-4 to TRBJ1-1, with D perhaps matching TRBD1 (5 bases). V was cut by 2 bases and J by 0 bases, with 22 bases left in between. The CDR3 length is 19 residues. The germline V gene has CDR1 MRHNA and CDR2 SNTAGT. The CDR3: CASSDLNGNRSPMNTEAFF. The CDR3 DNA reads as TGTGCCAGCAGTGACCTAAATGGGAACAGGAGCCCTATGAACACTGAAGCTTTCTTT.

The rearrangement uses TRBV5-1 and TRBJ2-3, with 8 bases that match TRBD2. Trimming at V came to 0 bases and at J to 7 bases, leaving 10 bases not matched to a gene. The length of the CDR3 is 16 residues. CDR1 and CDR2 (germline): SGHRS, YFSETQ. CDR3 loop: CASSLEAGATGNTQYF. As DNA, the CDR3 is TGCGCCAGCAGCTTGGAAGCGGGGGCTACAGGGAATACGCAGTATTTT.

This clone was detected only once. The chain has TRBV5-8 and TRBJ2-7, with D maybe TRBD1 (5 bases). The CDR3 spans 16 residues. Germline CDR1 SGHTS, CDR2 YDEGEE. The V end lost 0 bases, the J end lost 0 bases, and 13 bases lay between the germline ends. This CDR3 reads CASSLGQTSSSYEQYF. The CDR3 DNA reads TGTGCCAGCAGCTTGGGACAGACATCAAGCTCCTACGAGCAGTACTTC.

This chain joins TRBV5-1 and TRBJ1-1; possible D gene TRBD1, 5 bases. The germline CDR1 and CDR2 sequences are SGHRS and YFSETQ. This CDR3 comprises 13 residues. The V gene lost 0 bases and the J gene lost 4 bases, with 7 bases spanning the gap. This chain's CDR3 is CASSLEGFTEAFF. The CDR3 nucleotides are TGCGCCAGCAGCTTGGAGGGGTTCACTGAAGCTTTCTTT.

This chain joins TRBV19 and TRBJ2-2; TRBD1 aligns across 8 bases. This CDR3 comprises 13 residues. Germline loops: CDR1 LNHDA, CDR2 SQIVND (reference sequence). The V and J ends lost 6 bases and 8 bases, in that order; junction bases with no gene match: 5. The CDR3 spells CASRLQGDGELFF. For the CDR3, the DNA is TGTGCCAGTAGATTACAGGGGGATGGGGAGCTGTTTTTT.

The J gene is TRBJ2-7, the V gene TRBV11-1; 8 nucleotides match TRBD1. The germline V gene has CDR1 SGHAT and CDR2 FQDESV (reference sequence). The CDR3 covers 13 residues. V dropped 5 bases and J dropped 3; count of bases not matched to a gene: 3. The CDR3 loop is CASSTGQGYEQYF. The CDR3 DNA reads TGTGCCAGCAGCACAGGACAGGGCTACGAGCAGTACTTC.

In its sample, this clone was seen once. The chain joins TRBV29-1 to TRBJ2-7; TRBD2 matches 9 bases. From germline, CDR1 is SQVTM and CDR2 ANQGSEA. This CDR3 spans 15 amino acids. Trimming removed 6 bases from V and 2 bases from J; junction bases left unmatched: 11. The DNA for the CDR3 is TGCAGCGTAGAGAATAGCGGGAGTCAAGCCTACGAGCAGTACTTC. Translated: CSVENSGSQAYEQYF.